This entry describes one TCR beta chain. Its antigen is unidentified. V shed 0 bases and J shed 0 bases, with 10 bases lying between them. The CDR3 spans 17 residues. Per germline, CDR1 SGDLS and CDR2 YYNGEE. Run at survey level, the immunoSEQ assay was version v3.0. Assay: immunoSEQ multiplex PCR; the TCRdb copy retains only in-frame clones and omits some. The sample lists approximately 27,000 clones, approximately 90% seen once, with about 3.9% in the top ten. These data originate in a study of long-term antiretroviral therapy in people with HIV. Findings and caveats of the study: Those clones which expanded before ART made up the dominant part of the repertoire at all time points.

The sample here was unsorted PBMCs, taken 3.1 years after starting antiretroviral therapy. The chain is built from TRBV9 and TRBJ2-6, with D perhaps TRBD1 (5 bases). This TCR was recovered from a man between 18 and 35 years old with HIV. CDR3 amino acids: CASSVEGVISGANVLTF. CDR3 in DNA: TGTGCCAGCAGCGTAGAAGGGGTGATCTCTGGGGCCAACGTCCTGACTTTC.